The next 8 T cell receptor beta chains were all read from a single sample in a study of blood T cells in healthy people across ages. Sample-barcoded 5' priming and a J-beta primer mix drove a second PCR of roughly 7 to 11 cycles. One entry per CDR3 protein results from TCRdb running MiXCR on the 5' RACE reads. Of 650,000 to 950,000 distinct CDR3 sequences detected, 40% to 50% appear once; the ten largest clones hold about a fifth. Sequencing was carried out using blood. These receptors originate from a man aged 55 to 70 in good health.

A remark on this clonotype: This may be a read error, as it is one base from a much larger clone. In nucleotides, the CDR3 is TGTGCCAGCAGTGAAGGGGGAGGACTCAACCAGAGAGCTTTCTTT. It translates to CASSEGGGLNQRAFF. V usage is TRBV2 and J usage is TRBJ1-1; D unclear. The CDR3 sequence is 15 residues long. CDR1 and CDR2 from the germline V gene are SNHLY and FYNNEI. With 1 base removed from V and 10 bases from J, the gap between germline ends came to 19 bases.

V usage is TRBV7-9 and J usage is TRBJ2-3; D might be TRBD2 (6 bases). CDR1 and CDR2 (germline): SEHNR, FQNEAQ (reference sequence). Trimming shortened V by 5 bases and J by 3 bases, and 15 bases separated the two germline ends. The CDR3 loop spans 15 amino acids. CDR3 sequence reads: CASSPDYAGTDTQYF. The CDR3 DNA follows: TGTGCCAGCAGCCCGGACTATGCGGGGACAGATACGCAGTATTTT.

V gene TRBV12-3 or TRBV12-4 combines with J gene TRBJ1-1, with TRBD1 matching over 10 bases. J was trimmed by 5 bases and V by 8 bases; bases with no gene match: 17. The CDR3 is 17 amino acids. The CDR3 spells CASGFETGGFGGTEAFF. CDR3 DNA sequence: TGTGCCAGCGGATTTGAGACAGGGGGCTTCGGGGGAACTGAAGCTTTCTTT.

The rearrangement joins TRBV15 to TRBJ2-5; no reliable D call. The J call may be in error: the DNA end matches TRBJ2-7 better. The germline gives CDR1 LNHNV, CDR2 YYDKDF (reference sequence). The CDR3 totals 16 residues. The CDR3 nucleotides are TGTGCCACCAGCAGAGACCCCCGTCCAGGAGCATACGAGCAGTACTTC. Residues: CATSRDPRPGAYEQYF.

The rearrangement links TRBV28 to TRBJ1-4; 10 positions match TRBD1. The CDR3 spans 15 residues. J lost 6 bases, V lost 6 bases, and 7 bases had no gene match. Germline V gene data show CDR1 as MDHEN and CDR2 as SYDVKM. The CDR3 region is CASSDPGQGYEKLFF. The CDR3 DNA follows: TGTGCCAGCAGCGATCCGGGACAGGGGTATGAAAAACTGTTTTTT.

The chain couples TRBV5-1 to TRBJ2-5; 11 bases are a match to TRBD1. The V gene end was trimmed by 3 bases and the J gene end by 5 bases; junction bases not matched to a gene: 6. Germline CDR1 is SGHRS and CDR2 is YFSETQ. The CDR3 has 15 amino acids. The CDR3 nucleotides read TGCGCCAGCAGCTGGGGACAGGGGGTTAGGGAGACCCAGTACTTC. Protein sequence: CASSWGQGVRETQYF.

The V gene is TRBV29-1, the J gene TRBJ2-7; 9 nucleotides line up with TRBD2. After removal of 6 bases from V and 2 bases from J, the junction contained 8 bases not matched to a gene. CDR1 SQVTM and CDR2 ANQGSEA come from the germline V gene. CDR3 size: 14 residues. The CDR3 region is CSVAPSGVAYEQYF. DNA for the CDR3: TGCAGCGTGGCCCCTAGCGGGGTAGCCTACGAGCAGTACTTC.

The genes are TRBV5-5 and TRBJ2-7; D remains ambiguous. V was shortened by 4 bases and J by 2 bases, with 16 bases between the two germline ends. The CDR3 is 15 amino acids. Germline V gene data show CDR1 as SGHKS and CDR2 as YYEKEE (reference sequence). The CDR3 sequence is CASSPGRSRPYEQYF. The CDR3, as DNA: TGTGCCAGCAGCCCAGGACGATCAAGGCCCTACGAGCAGTACTTC. The full variable domain, with the rest looked up from reference TRBV5-5 and TRBJ2-7, is DAGVTQSPTHLIKTRGQQVTLRCSPISGHKSVSWYQQVLGQGPQFIFQYYEKEERGRGNFPDRFSARQFPNYSSELNVNALLLGDSALYLCASSPGRSRPYEQYFGPGTRLTVT.